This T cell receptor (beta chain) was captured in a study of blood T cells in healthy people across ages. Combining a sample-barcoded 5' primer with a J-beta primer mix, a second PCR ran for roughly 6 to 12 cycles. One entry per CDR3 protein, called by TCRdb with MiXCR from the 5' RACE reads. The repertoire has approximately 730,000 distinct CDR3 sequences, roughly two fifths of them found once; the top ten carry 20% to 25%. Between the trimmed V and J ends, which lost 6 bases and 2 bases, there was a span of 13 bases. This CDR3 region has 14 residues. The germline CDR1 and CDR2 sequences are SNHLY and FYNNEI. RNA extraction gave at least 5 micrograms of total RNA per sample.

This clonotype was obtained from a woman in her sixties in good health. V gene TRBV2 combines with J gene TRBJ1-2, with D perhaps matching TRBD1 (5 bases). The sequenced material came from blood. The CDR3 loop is CASSKTGTNYGYTF. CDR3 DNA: TGTGCCAGCAGCAAAACCGGGACCAACTATGGCTACACCTTC.